This is a list of T cell receptor beta chains from one sample in a study of blood T cell repertoires in COVID-19. Measured with immunoSEQ multiplex PCR; TCRdb has only the in-frame clones, and not every one. The table shows 70,000 to 90,000 clones, with 86% occurring only once. Source material: peripheral blood. All receptors come from a man older than 75 with COVID-19, enrolled during active disease. CDR3s include the opening cysteine and the closing phenylalanine or tryptophan. D genes are given only for firm matches. Not every row has a clone size; where given, it reads once, few, many or a size class.

TRBJ1-2 | NA | NA | 13 | TRBV2 | CASGPREGYGYTF | TGTGCCAGCGGTCCCAGGGAGGGCTATGGCTACACCTTC
TRBJ1-3 | NA | NA | 18 | TRBV7-2 | CASSLNGMVLIPGNTIYF | TGTGCCAGCAGCTTAAACGGGATGGTACTCATTCCTGGAAACACCATATATTTT
TRBJ1-6 | NA | NA | 14 | TRBV7-9 | CASSFPRGRSPLHF | TGTGCCAGCAGCTTTCCTAGGGGTCGTTCACCCCTCCACTTT
TRBJ2-1 | NA | NA | 18 | TRBV4-1 | CASSQGAPGTTAGSEQFF | TGCGCCAGCAGCCAAGGAGCGCCGGGGACGACGGCGGGGAGTGAGCAGTTCTTC
TRBJ2-3 | TRBD1 | NA | 14 | TRBV19 | CASRQQGAKDTQYF | TGTGCCAGTAGACAACAGGGGGCAAAAGATACGCAGTATTTT
TRBJ2-3 | TRBD1 | NA | 16 | TRBV12-5 | CASGPGTGSSTDTQYF | TGTGCTAGTGGTCCAGGGACAGGTAGTAGCACAGATACGCAGTATTTT
TRBJ2-3 | TRBD2 | NA | 16 | TRBV5-1 | CASSPGTSGATDTQYF | TGCGCCAGCAGCCCCGGGACTAGCGGGGCCACAGATACGCAGTATTTT
TRBJ2-3 | NA | NA | 14 | TRBV7-2 | CASSFGGRTDTQYF | TGTGCCAGCAGCTTCGGGGGGCGCACAGATACGCAGTATTTT
TRBJ1-2 | NA | NA | 13 | TRBV6-5 | CASSPGQFGGYTF | TGTGCCAGCAGTCCTGGACAGTTCGGTGGCTACACCTTC
TRBJ2-7 | TRBD1 | NA | 15 | TRBV6-6 | CASSYTGQLSYEQYF | TGTGCCAGCAGTTACACGGGACAGCTCTCCTACGAGCAGTACTTC
TRBJ2-3 | TRBD2 | once | 16 | TRBV5-1 | CASSPPSGESTDTQYF | TGCGCCAGCAGCCCTCCTAGCGGGGAGAGCACAGATACGCAGTATTTT
TRBJ2-7 | NA | NA | 12 | TRBV6-1 | CASSDGGYEQYF | TGTGCCAGCAGTGATGGGGGGTACGAGCAGTACTTC
TRBJ2-3 | TRBD2 | NA | 17 | TRBV4-2 | CASSQVSSSGGTDTQYF | TGTGCCAGCAGCCAAGTCTCCTCTAGCGGGGGCACAGATACGCAGTATTTT
TRBJ1-5 | TRBD1 | once | 17 | TRBV2 | CASRLPSVQGDNQPQHF | TGTGCCAGCAGATTACCCTCCGTACAGGGGGATAATCAGCCCCAGCATTTT
TRBJ2-5 | TRBD1 | NA | 12 | TRBV29-1 | CSVWTGGETQYF | TGCAGCGTTTGGACAGGGGGGGAGACCCAGTACTTC
TRBJ1-6 | NA | NA | 14 | TRBV2 | CASRRQGLDSPLHF | TGTGCCAGCAGGAGGCAGGGTCTCGATTCACCCCTCCACTTT
TRBJ1-2 | TRBD1 | NA | 15 | TRBV19 | CASSAMGTGGGGYTF | TGTGCCAGTAGCGCAATGGGGACAGGGGGCGGAGGCTACACCTTC
TRBJ2-2 | TRBD1 | once | 16 | TRBV18 | CASSPGQLGNTGELFF | TGTGCCAGCTCACCGGGACAGTTGGGAAACACCGGGGAGCTGTTTTTT
TRBJ2-3 | TRBD2 | NA | 13 | TRBV29-1 | CSVGGVEADTQYF | TGCAGCGTGGGGGGGGTCGAAGCAGATACGCAGTATTTT
TRBJ1-4 | TRBD1 | NA | 15 | TRBV7-6 | CASSLGTGRNEKLFF | TGTGCCAGCAGCTTAGGGACAGGCCGTAATGAAAAACTGTTTTTT
TRBJ1-4 | TRBD1 | NA | 17 | TRBV18 | CASSPYRGVTTNEKLFF | TGTGCCAGCTCACCTTACAGGGGAGTAACGACTAATGAAAAACTGTTTTTT
TRBJ1-1 | TRBD1 | NA | 13 | TRBV7-3 | CASRRDRDTEAFF | TGTGCCAGCAGGCGTGACAGGGACACTGAAGCTTTCTTT
TRBJ2-7 | NA | once | 16 | TRBV6-1 | CASSGVGGPSSYEQYF | TGTGCCAGCAGTGGGGTCGGGGGGCCCAGCTCCTACGAGCAGTACTTC
TRBJ1-4 | NA | NA | 17 | TRBV4-1 | CASSLRGGESTNEKLFF | TGCGCCAGCAGCCTACGGGGAGGGGAGAGCACTAATGAAAAACTGTTTTTT
TRBJ2-3 | TRBD1 | few | 18 | TRBV3-1/TRBV3-2 | CASSQDLKNRGWTDTQYF | TGTGCCAGCAGCCAAGATCTGAAGAACAGGGGGTGGACAGATACGCAGTATTTT
TRBJ1-4 | NA | NA | 15 | TRBV2 | CASSDRQATNEKLFF | TGTGCCAGCAGTGATCGGCAGGCAACTAATGAAAAACTGTTTTTT
TRBJ1-1 | TRBD1 | NA | 16 | TRBV19 | CASRWTGGAKGTEAFF | TGTGCCAGTAGGTGGACAGGGGGCGCCAAGGGCACTGAAGCTTTCTTT
TRBJ1-2 | TRBD1 | NA | 14 | TRBV6-5 | CASNRDRLQYGYTF | TGTGCCAGCAACCGGGACAGGCTACAGTATGGCTACACCTTC
TRBJ2-5 | NA | NA | 15 | TRBV27 | CASSLRRHYQEIQYF | TGTGCCAGCAGTTTACGCCGACATTATCAAGAGATCCAGTACTTC
TRBJ2-5 | NA | NA | 14 | TRBV5-1 | CASSLGAGQETQYF | TGCGCCAGCAGCTTGGGAGCAGGGCAAGAGACCCAGTACTTC
TRBJ2-1 | TRBD1 | NA | 15 | TRBV7-8 | CASSSAGTGSGEQFF | TGTGCCAGCAGCTCGGCCGGGACAGGGTCAGGTGAGCAGTTCTTC
TRBJ1-2 | TRBD1 | NA | 15 | TRBV19 | CASSDRALPNYGYTF | TGTGCCAGTAGTGACAGGGCCCTCCCTAACTATGGCTACACCTTC
TRBJ2-3 | NA | NA | 15 | TRBV6-5 | CASSYSQGSTDTQYF | TGTGCCAGCAGTTACTCCCAGGGGAGCACAGATACGCAGTATTTT
TRBJ1-2 | NA | once | 14 | TRBV27 | CASSYRVDNYGYTF | TGTGCCAGCAGCTACAGGGTCGATAACTATGGCTACACCTTC
TRBJ2-7 | TRBD2 | NA | 14 | TRBV5-1 | CASSFGGSSYEQYF | TGCGCCAGCAGCTTCGGGGGGAGCTCCTACGAGCAGTACTTC
TRBJ2-1 | TRBD1 | NA | 15 | TRBV5-1 | CASSSGGTGLNEQFF | TGCGCCAGCAGCTCCGGAGGGACAGGCCTTAATGAGCAGTTCTTC
TRBJ1-1 | NA | NA | 13 | TRBV4-1 | CASSQESLAKAFF | TGCGCCAGCAGCCAAGAATCCCTCGCGAAGGCTTTCTTT
TRBJ1-5 | TRBD1 | NA | 17 | TRBV11-2 | CASSLAIGTGSNQPQHF | TGTGCCAGCAGCTTAGCGATCGGGACAGGGAGCAATCAGCCCCAGCATTTT
TRBJ1-2 | NA | NA | 17 | TRBV6-1 | CASSERSTGTGRYGYTF | TGTGCCAGCAGTGAACGTAGCACTGGTACGGGTCGCTATGGCTACACCTTC
TRBJ1-2 | NA | NA | 11 | TRBV20-1 | CSARPDYGYTF | TGCAGTGCGCGGCCGGACTATGGCTACACCTTC
TRBJ1-2 | TRBD1 | NA | 13 | TRBV2 | CASSVQGNYGYTF | TGTGCCAGCAGTGTACAGGGGAACTATGGCTACACCTTC
TRBJ1-5 | NA | NA | 16 | TRBV6-2/TRBV6-3 | CASTPAPGDSNQPQHF | TGTGCCAGCACCCCCGCCCCAGGGGATAGCAATCAGCCCCAGCATTTT
TRBJ2-3 | TRBD1 | NA | 16 | TRBV24-1 | CATSDSGTGDTDTQYF | TGTGCCACCAGTGATTCCGGGACAGGGGATACAGATACGCAGTATTTT
TRBJ2-1 | TRBD1 | NA | 13 | TRBV7-2 | CASSFRQGHEQFF | TGTGCCAGCAGCTTCCGACAGGGCCATGAGCAGTTCTTC
TRBJ2-7 | TRBD2 | NA | 15 | TRBV13 | CASSSFRGGPYEQYF | TGTGCCAGCAGTTCTTTCCGGGGGGGCCCCTACGAGCAGTACTTC
TRBJ1-1 | NA | NA | 15 | TRBV3-1/TRBV3-2 | CASSLGQSMNTEAFF | TGTGCCAGCAGCCTCGGACAGTCAATGAACACTGAAGCTTTCTTT
TRBJ2-7 | TRBD1 | NA | 14 | TRBV10-3 | CAISRGLSSYEQYF | TGTGCCATCAGCAGGGGGTTAAGTAGCTACGAGCAGTACTTC
TRBJ2-7 | NA | NA | 16 | TRBV4-2 | CASSLRRGYSSYEQYF | TGTGCCAGCAGCCTTCGTCGGGGGTACTCCTCCTACGAGCAGTACTTC